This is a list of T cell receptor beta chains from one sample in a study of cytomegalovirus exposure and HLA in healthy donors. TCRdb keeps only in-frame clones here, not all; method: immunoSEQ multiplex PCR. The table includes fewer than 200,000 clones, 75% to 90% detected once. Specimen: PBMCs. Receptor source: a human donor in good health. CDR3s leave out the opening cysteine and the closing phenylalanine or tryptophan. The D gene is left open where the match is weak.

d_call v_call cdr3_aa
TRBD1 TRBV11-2 ASSWGQAIGYT
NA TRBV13 ASSLENQPQH
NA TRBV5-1 ASRGQREAF
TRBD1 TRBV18 ASSPGTGGDNQPQH
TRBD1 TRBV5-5 ASSSRGPGANVLT
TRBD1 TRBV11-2 ASSFSSTGGNTEAF
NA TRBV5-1 ASQGGGDFGNSPLH
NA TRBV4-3 ASSQKKQGVLKPQH
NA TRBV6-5 ASSYFGGYT
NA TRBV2 ASSDREGTEAF
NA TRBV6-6 ASLGAGSALH
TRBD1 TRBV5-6 ASSHQGQEKLF
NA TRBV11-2 ASSLDSFSTTNEKLF
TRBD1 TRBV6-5 ASSTDRSSGNTIY
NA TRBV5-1 ASSPSTSFNYGYT
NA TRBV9 ASSGPFLLGATEAF